Listed here are 8 T cell receptor beta chains from one sample, sequenced in a study of blood T cell repertoires in COVID-19. The method was immunoSEQ multiplex PCR; TCRdb's version includes in-frame clones alone and lacks a portion of them. This sample has 230,000 or so clones; roughly 81% occur once, and the top ten carry 6% to 8%. Sequencing was done on a sample of peripheral blood. All receptors derive from a woman older than 75 with COVID-19, enrolled during active disease.

This chain uses TRBV7-9 with TRBJ1-2; D is unresolved. The length of the CDR3 is 13 residues. Trimming took 5 bases from V and 5 from J, leaving 12 bases between them. The V gene's germline CDR1 is SEHNR and CDR2 FQNEAQ (reference sequence). The CDR3 is CASSQSAVYGYTF. In nucleotides, the CDR3 is TGTGCCAGCAGCCAAAGTGCAGTGTATGGCTACACCTTC.

This chain uses TRBV10-1 with TRBJ2-7; 8 positions match TRBD2. This CDR3 has 16 amino acids. CDR1 is WNHNN, CDR2 SYGVQD, per germline (reference sequence). Losses at the gene ends were 5 bases for V and 2 bases for J; bases not matched to a gene: 11. CDR3 sequence: CASSFRTSRLTYEQYF. DNA for the CDR3: TGCGCCAGCAGTTTTAGGACTAGCCGTTTAACCTACGAGCAGTACTTC.

The chain has TRBV9 and TRBJ1-1, with unresolved D. There are 14 residues in the CDR3. In germline, CDR1 is SGDLS, CDR2 YYNGEE. Trimming removed 5 bases from V and 1 base from J, with 12 bases in between. CDR3 amino acids: CASSGTRGNTEAFF. For the CDR3, the DNA is TGTGCCAGCAGTGGCACTAGAGGGAACACTGAAGCTTTCTTT. Drawing the rest from reference TRBV9 and TRBJ1-1, the complete variable domain is DSGVTQTPKHLITATGQRVTLRCSPRSGDLSVYWYQQSLDQGLQFLIQYYNGEERAKGNILERFSAQQFPDLHSELNLSSLELGDSALYFCASSGTRGNTEAFFGQGTRLTVV.

The table lists this clone with many counts. The chain joins TRBV7-9 to TRBJ2-1, with D possibly TRBD1 on 5 matching bases. Trimming left V 1 base short and J 10 bases short, with 11 bases between. The germline V gene has CDR1 SEHNR and CDR2 FQNEAQ (reference sequence). CDR3 size: 13 residues. The CDR3 loop reads CASSLDSWGEQFF. The CDR3, as DNA: TGTGCCAGCAGCTTAGACTCGTGGGGCGAGCAGTTCTTC.

The chain joins TRBV6-5 to TRBJ1-2; 8 bases align to TRBD1. The CDR3 contains 15 residues. Germline assignment: CDR1 MNHEY and CDR2 SVGAGI. V dropped 0 bases and J dropped 5; count of bases not matched to a gene: 5. The DNA for the CDR3 is TGTGCCAGCAGTTACTCGACAGGGGAATTTTATGGCTACACCTTC. It encodes CASSYSTGEFYGYTF.

This chain joins TRBV10-3 and TRBJ1-2; TRBD1 aligns across 7 bases. CDR1 and CDR2 (germline): ENHRY, SYGVKD. Losses at the gene ends were 6 bases for V and 3 bases for J; bases not matched to a gene: 7. This CDR3 has 14 residues. DNA for the CDR3: TGTGCCATCAGCCTCTCCACAGGGGACTATGGCTACACCTTC. Residues: CAISLSTGDYGYTF.

The gene calls are TRBV30 and TRBJ1-1; D is unclear. The length of the CDR3 is 12 residues. V lost 1 base to trimming and J lost 11 bases, with 14 bases between them. CDR1 and CDR2 from the germline V gene are GTSNPN and SVGIG (reference sequence). Written as DNA, the CDR3 is TGTGCCTGGAGTGACAACCGGGGTGAGGCTTTCTTT. Translation: CAWSDNRGEAFF.

V gene TRBV5-1 combines with J gene TRBJ1-6; 8 nucleotides agree with TRBD1. The germline CDR1 and CDR2 sequences are SGHRS and YFSETQ. The CDR3 totals 14 residues. V lost 4 bases, J lost 9 bases, and 6 bases stayed unmatched. DNA for the CDR3: TGCGCCAGCAGCACTCAGGGGGCCGGTTCACCCCTCCACTTT. This encodes CASSTQGAGSPLHF.